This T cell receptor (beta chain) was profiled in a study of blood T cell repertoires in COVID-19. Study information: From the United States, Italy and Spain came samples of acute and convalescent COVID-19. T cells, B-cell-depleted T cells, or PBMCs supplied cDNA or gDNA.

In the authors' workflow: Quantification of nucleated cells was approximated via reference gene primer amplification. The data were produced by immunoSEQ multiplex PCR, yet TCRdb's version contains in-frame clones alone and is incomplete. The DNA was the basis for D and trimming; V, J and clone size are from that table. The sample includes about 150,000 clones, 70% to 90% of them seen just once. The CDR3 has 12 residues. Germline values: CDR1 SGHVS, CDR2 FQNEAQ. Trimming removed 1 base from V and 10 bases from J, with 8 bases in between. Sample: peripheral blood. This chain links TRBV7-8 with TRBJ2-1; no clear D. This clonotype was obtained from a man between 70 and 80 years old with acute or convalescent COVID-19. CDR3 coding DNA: TGTGCCAGCAGCTTAGATGCGTGGGAGCAGTTCTTC. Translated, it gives CASSLDAWEQFF. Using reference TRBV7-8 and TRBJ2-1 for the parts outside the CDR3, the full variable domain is GAGVSQSPRYKVAKRGQDVALRCDPISGHVSLFWYQQALGQGPEFLTYFQNEAQLDKSGLPSDRFFAERPEGSVSTLKIQRTQQEDSAVYLCASSLDAWEQFFGPGTRLTVL.